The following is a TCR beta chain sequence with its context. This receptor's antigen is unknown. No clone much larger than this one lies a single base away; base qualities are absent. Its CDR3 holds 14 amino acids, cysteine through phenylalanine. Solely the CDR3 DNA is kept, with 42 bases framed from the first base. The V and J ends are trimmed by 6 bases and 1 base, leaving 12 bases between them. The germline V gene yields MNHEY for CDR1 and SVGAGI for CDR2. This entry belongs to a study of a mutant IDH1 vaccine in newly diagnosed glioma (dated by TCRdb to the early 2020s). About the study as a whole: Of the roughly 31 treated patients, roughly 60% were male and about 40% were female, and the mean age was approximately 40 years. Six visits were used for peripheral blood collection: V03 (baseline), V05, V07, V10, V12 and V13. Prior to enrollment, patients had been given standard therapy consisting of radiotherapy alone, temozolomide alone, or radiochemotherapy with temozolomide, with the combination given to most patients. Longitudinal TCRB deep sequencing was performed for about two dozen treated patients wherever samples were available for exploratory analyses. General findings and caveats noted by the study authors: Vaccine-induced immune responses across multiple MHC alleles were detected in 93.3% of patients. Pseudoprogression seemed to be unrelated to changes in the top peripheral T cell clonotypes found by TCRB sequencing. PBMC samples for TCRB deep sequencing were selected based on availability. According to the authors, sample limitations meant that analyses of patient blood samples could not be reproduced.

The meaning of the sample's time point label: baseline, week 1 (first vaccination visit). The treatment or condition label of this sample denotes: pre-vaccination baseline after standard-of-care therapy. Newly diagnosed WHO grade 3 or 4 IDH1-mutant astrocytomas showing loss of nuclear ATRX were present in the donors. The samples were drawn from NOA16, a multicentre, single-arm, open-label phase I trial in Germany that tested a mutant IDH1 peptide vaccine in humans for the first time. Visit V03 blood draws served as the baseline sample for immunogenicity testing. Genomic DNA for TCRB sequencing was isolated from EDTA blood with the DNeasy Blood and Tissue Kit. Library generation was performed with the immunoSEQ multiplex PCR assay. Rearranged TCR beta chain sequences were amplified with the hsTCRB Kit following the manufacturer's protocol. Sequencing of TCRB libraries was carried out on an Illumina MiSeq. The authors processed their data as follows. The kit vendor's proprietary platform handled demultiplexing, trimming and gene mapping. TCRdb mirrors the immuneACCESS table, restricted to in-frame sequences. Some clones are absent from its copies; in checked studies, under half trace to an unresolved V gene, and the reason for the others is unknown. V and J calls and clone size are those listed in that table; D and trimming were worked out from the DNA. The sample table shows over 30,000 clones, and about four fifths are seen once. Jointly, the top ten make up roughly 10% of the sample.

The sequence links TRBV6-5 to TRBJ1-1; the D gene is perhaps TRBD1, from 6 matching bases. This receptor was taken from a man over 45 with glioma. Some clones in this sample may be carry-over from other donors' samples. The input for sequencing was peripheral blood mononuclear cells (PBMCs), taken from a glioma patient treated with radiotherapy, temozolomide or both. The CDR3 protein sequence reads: CASSPGTSNTEAFF. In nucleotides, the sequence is TGTGCCAGCAGCCCTGGGACATCGAACACTGAAGCTTTCTTT.